Shown below are 15 T cell receptor beta chains from a single sample sequenced in a study of response to subunit inactivated influenza vaccine. TCRdb independently ran MiXCR on the RT-PCR reads; one entry per CDR3 protein. Of 650,000 to 850,000 distinct CDR3 sequences listed, 14% are singletons. The sequencing used PBMCs from blood, collected around two weeks before vaccination. Source of these receptors: a man aged 50-59 years who received an inactivated influenza vaccine.

The V gene is TRBV20-1, the J gene TRBJ2-6; TRBD1 matches at 12 bases. CDR1 and CDR2 from the germline V gene are DFQATT and SNEGSKA (reference sequence). V shed 2 bases, J shed 4 bases, and the junction held 12 bases outside the gene matches. This CDR3 is 19 amino acids long. CDR3 in DNA: TGCAGTGCTAGACCACTCCCGGGACAGGGGGCGCCGGGGGCCAACGTCCTGACTTTC. It encodes CSARPLPGQGAPGANVLTF.

In its sample, this clonotype was seen many times. This CDR3 reads CSVATGTGISAYEQYF. As DNA, the CDR3 is TGCAGCGTAGCAACCGGGACAGGGATCTCTGCCTACGAGCAGTACTTC. The V call is TRBV29-1, the J call TRBJ2-7; 9 bases align to TRBD1. Germline CDR1 reads SQVTM; CDR2 reads ANQGSEA. The CDR3 length is 16 residues. With 6 bases clipped from V and 2 bases from J, the junction kept 14 bases outside the gene matches.

The rearrangement joins TRBV27 to TRBJ2-2; a possible D gene is TRBD1 (5 bases). V was clipped by 5 bases and J by 9 bases, with 19 bases between them. The CDR3 totals 15 residues. Germline values: CDR1 MNHEY, CDR2 SMNVEV (reference sequence). The CDR3 DNA is TGTGCCAGCAGTGCAAAGGCGTTAGGGGCCCGGGAGCTGTTTTTT. Protein: CASSAKALGARELFF.

The chain recombines TRBV20-1 with TRBJ2-5; no clear D gene. The CDR3 is 13 residues long. Between the trimmed V and J ends, which lost 3 bases and 2 bases, there was a span of 10 bases. CDR1 and CDR2 from the germline V gene are DFQATT and SNEGSKA (reference sequence). The CDR3 region has the DNA TGCAGTGCTAGTGAGGCGTCACAAGAGACCCAGTACTTC. It encodes CSASEASQETQYF.

This clonotype was counted only a few times. The chain joins TRBV6-5 to TRBJ1-6; D unclear. Germline CDR1 reads MNHEY; CDR2 reads SVGAGI. This CDR3 is 13 amino acids long. The V end lost 4 bases, the J end lost 8 bases, and 9 bases lay between the germline ends. CDR3 sequence reads: CASSSRAYSPLHF. DNA of the CDR3: TGTGCCAGCAGTTCCCGGGCATATTCACCCCTCCACTTT.

This clonotype occurred many times. The J gene is TRBJ2-1, the V gene TRBV29-1, with unresolved D. V was pared by 4 bases and J by 3 bases, with 10 bases between. CDR3 length: 13 amino acids. CDR1 is SQVTM and CDR2 is ANQGSEA in the germline V gene. In nucleotides, the CDR3 is TGCAGCGTTGCTACGAAAAGCTACAATGAGCAGTTCTTC. As protein: CSVATKSYNEQFF.

The table lists this clonotype with many counts. The chain recombines TRBV21-1 with TRBJ2-3; whether TRBD1, the table's D call, matches the DNA was not checked. TRBV21-1 is assigned pseudogene status. CDR3 length equals 15 residues. The CDR3 loop reads CASSKDEGARDTQYF. As DNA, the CDR3 is TGTGCCAGCAGCAAAGACGAGGGGGCGAGAGATACGCAGTATTTT.

The chain carries TRBV2 and TRBJ1-5; tentatively, D is TRBD1 (5 bases). The CDR3 loop spans 12 amino acids. V dropped 8 bases and J dropped 9 bases, with 14 bases sitting between them. Germline V lookup: CDR1 SNHLY, CDR2 FYNNEI. The CDR3: CASEGIAGPQHF. The DNA of the CDR3 is TGTGCCAGCGAGGGGATTGCGGGGCCCCAGCATTTT.

The chain joins TRBV7-8 to TRBJ2-5; D remains ambiguous. The CDR3 loop spans 13 amino acids. Germline CDR1 and CDR2: SGHVS and FQNEAQ. V was clipped by 1 base and J by 5 bases, with 8 bases between them. The CDR3 DNA is TGTGCCAGCAGCTTAGTTCTGGGGGAGACCCAGTACTTC. Protein product: CASSLVLGETQYF.

The V and J genes are TRBV4-2 and TRBJ2-1; D uncertain. The CDR3 extends over 14 amino acids. CDR1 and CDR2 from the germline V gene are LGHNA and YNFKEQ. V was cut by 0 bases and J by 5 bases, with 8 bases left in between. The CDR3 loop is CASSQEVQNNEQFF. For the CDR3, the DNA is TGTGCCAGCAGCCAAGAGGTGCAAAACAATGAGCAGTTCTTC.

This clonotype came up a few times. DNA of the CDR3: TGTGCCAGCAGCCCGCGGGGTAGCGGGGGATACGAGCAGTACTTC. Encoded protein: CASSPRGSGGYEQYF. V gene TRBV9 combines with J gene TRBJ2-7, with 9 bases identical to TRBD2. Per germline, CDR1 SGDLS and CDR2 YYNGEE. The V and J ends lost 4 bases and 4 bases, in that order; junction bases with no gene match: 9. This CDR3 is 15 amino acids long.

Worth noting for this clonotype: One end of the junction is discordant with germline, which a read error may explain. The chain combines TRBV12-3 or TRBV12-4 with TRBJ2-1; 13 nucleotides agree with TRBD2. The length of the CDR3 is 16 residues. CDR3 protein: CTSLKGLAGPYNEQFF. The CDR3 DNA sequence: TGTACCAGCCTAAAGGGACTAGCGGGACCTTACAATGAGCAGTTCTTC.

This clonotype was seen repeatedly, ten times or more. V is TRBV4-3 and J is TRBJ2-3; 8 bases line up with TRBD2. This CDR3 is built from 16 residues. CDR1 LGHNA and CDR2 YSLEER come from the germline V gene. Trimming removed 0 bases from V and 6 bases from J; junction bases left unmatched: 8. The DNA for the CDR3 is TGCGCCAGCAGCCAAGACTACGGGAGGGCCCCCGATACGCAGTATTTT. This gives the protein CASSQDYGRAPDTQYF.

The chain combines TRBV20-1 with TRBJ2-7; 8 bases line up with TRBD2. The V segment lost 6 bases and the J segment 6 bases; nucleotides outside the gene matches: 7. The germline CDR1 and CDR2 sequences are DFQATT and SNEGSKA (reference sequence). The CDR3 has 12 residues. The CDR3 sequence: CSAKLAAPEQYF. In nucleotides, the CDR3 is TGCAGTGCCAAACTAGCGGCACCCGAGCAGTACTTC.

The sample holds a few counts of this clonotype. The rearrangement joins TRBV6-1 to TRBJ1-5; D is unclear. CDR3 length equals 12 residues. CDR1 is MNHNS and CDR2 is SASEGT in the germline V gene. Trimming took off 4 bases at V and 5 bases at J, with 6 bases between the two ends. As DNA, the CDR3 is TGTGCCAGCAGTGGTGTATATCAGCCCCAGCATTTT. Protein: CASSGVYQPQHF.